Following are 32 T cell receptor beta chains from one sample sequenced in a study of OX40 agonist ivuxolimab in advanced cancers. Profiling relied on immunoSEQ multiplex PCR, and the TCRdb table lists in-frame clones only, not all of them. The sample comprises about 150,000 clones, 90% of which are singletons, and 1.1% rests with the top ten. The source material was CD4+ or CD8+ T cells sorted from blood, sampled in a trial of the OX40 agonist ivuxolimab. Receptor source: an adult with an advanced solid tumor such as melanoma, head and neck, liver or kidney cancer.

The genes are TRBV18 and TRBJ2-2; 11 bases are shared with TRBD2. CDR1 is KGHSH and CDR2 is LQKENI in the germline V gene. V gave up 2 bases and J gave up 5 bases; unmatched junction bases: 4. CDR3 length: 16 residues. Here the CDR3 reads CASSPTSGRGTGELFF. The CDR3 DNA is TGTGCCAGCTCACCAACTAGCGGGAGAGGGACCGGGGAGCTGTTTTTT.

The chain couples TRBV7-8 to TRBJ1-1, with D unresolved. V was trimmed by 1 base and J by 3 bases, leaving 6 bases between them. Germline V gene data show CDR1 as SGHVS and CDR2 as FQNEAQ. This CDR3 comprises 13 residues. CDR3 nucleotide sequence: TGTGCCAGCAGCTTAGTGGGCGACACTGAAGCTTTCTTT. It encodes CASSLVGDTEAFF.

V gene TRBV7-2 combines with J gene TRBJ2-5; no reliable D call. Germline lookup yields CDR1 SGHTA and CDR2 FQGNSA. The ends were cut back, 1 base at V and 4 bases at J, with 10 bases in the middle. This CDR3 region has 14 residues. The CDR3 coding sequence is TGTGCCAGCAGCTTAGGAGGAGCTCGAGAGACCCAGTACTTC. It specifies CASSLGGARETQYF.

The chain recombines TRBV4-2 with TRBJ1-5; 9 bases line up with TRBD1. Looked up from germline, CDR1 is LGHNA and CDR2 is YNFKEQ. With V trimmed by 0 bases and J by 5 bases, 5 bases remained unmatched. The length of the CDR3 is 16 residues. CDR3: CASSQERTGADQPQHF. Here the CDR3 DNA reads TGTGCCAGCAGCCAAGAGCGGACAGGGGCGGATCAGCCCCAGCATTTT.

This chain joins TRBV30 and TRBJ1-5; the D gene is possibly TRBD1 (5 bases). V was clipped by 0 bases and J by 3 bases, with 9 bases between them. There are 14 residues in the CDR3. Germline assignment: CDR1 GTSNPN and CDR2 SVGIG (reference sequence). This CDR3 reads CAWSVGTFNQPQHF. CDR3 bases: TGTGCCTGGAGTGTGGGGACCTTCAATCAGCCCCAGCATTTT.

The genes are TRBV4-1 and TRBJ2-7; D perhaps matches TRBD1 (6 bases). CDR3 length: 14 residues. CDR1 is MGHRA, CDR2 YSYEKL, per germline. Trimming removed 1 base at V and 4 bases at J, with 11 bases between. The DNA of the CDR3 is TGCGCCAGCAGCCAAGGGGTCAGGGGTTACGAGCAGTACTTC. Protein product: CASSQGVRGYEQYF.

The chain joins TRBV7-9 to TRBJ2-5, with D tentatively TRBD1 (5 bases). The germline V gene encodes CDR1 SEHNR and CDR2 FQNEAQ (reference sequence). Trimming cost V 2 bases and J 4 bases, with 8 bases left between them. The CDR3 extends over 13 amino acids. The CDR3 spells CASSLSQGETQYF. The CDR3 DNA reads TGTGCCAGCAGCTTATCTCAGGGAGAGACCCAGTACTTC.

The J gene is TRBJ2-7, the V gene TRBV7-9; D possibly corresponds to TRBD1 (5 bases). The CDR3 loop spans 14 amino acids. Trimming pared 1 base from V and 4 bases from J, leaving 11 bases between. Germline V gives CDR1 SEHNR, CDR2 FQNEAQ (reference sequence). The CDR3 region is CASSLGSGLYEQYF. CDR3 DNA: TGTGCCAGCAGCTTAGGGTCAGGGCTATACGAGCAGTACTTC.

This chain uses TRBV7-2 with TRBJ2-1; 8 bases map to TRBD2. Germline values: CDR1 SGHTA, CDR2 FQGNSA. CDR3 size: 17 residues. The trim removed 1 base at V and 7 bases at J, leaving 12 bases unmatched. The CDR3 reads CASSLVGREGRANEQFF. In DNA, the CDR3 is TGTGCCAGCAGCTTAGTTGGACGGGAGGGCCGGGCGAATGAGCAGTTCTTC.

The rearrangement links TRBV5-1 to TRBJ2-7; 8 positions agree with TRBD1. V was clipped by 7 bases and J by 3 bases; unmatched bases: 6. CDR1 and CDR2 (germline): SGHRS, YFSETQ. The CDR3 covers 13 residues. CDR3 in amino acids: CASYAGTGYEQYF. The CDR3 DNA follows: TGCGCCAGCTATGCCGGGACAGGCTACGAGCAGTACTTC.

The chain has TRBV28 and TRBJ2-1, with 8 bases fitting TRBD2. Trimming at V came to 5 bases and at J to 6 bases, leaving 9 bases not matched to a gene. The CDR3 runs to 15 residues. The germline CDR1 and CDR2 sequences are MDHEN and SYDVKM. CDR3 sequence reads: CASSVTSGGRNEQFF. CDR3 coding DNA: TGTGCCAGCAGTGTAACTAGCGGAGGCCGCAATGAGCAGTTCTTC.

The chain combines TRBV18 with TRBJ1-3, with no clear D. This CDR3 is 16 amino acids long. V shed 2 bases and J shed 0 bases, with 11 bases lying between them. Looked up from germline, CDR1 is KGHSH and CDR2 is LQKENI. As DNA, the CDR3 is TGTGCCAGCTCACCAAGTTTAGCTACCTCTGGAAACACCATATATTTT. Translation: CASSPSLATSGNTIYF.

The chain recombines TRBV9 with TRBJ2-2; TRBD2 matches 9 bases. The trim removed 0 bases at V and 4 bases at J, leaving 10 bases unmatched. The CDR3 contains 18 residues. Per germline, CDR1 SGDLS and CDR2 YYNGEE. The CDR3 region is CASSVEGSGRTFTGELFF. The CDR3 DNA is TGTGCCAGCAGCGTAGAGGGGAGCGGGAGGACTTTCACCGGGGAGCTGTTTTTT.

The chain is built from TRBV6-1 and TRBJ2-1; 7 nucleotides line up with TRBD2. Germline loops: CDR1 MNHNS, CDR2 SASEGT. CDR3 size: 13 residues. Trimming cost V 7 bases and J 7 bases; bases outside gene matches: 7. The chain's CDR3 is CASNRLAGNEQFF. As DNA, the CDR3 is TGTGCCAGCAATCGACTAGCAGGAAATGAGCAGTTCTTC.

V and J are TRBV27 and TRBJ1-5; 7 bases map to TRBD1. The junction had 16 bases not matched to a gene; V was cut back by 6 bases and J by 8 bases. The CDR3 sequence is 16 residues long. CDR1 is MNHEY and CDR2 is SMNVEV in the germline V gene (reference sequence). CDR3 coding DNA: TGTGCCAGCAGCAGGACAGGAACCTCTTATTTGGAGCCCCAGCATTTT. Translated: CASSRTGTSYLEPQHF.

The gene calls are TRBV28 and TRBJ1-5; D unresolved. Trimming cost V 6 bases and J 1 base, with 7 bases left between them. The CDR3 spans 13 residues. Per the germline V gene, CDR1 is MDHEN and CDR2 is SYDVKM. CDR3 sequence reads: CASRTGSNQPQHF. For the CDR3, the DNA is TGTGCCAGCAGGACCGGGAGCAATCAGCCCCAGCATTTT.

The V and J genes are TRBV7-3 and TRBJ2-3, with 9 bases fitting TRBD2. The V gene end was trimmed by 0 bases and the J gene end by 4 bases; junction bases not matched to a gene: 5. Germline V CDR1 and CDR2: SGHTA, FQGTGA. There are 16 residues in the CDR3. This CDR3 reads CASSLTAGGQADTQYF. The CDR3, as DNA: TGTGCCAGCAGCTTAACGGCGGGAGGGCAGGCAGATACGCAGTATTTT.

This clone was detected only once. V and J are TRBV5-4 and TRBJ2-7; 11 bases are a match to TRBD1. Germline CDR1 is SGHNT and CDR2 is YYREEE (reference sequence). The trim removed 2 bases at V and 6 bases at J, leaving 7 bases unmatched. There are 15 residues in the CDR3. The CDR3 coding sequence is TGTGCCAGCAGCTTCACCGGGACAGGGGGGGCCGAGCAGTACTTC. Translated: CASSFTGTGGAEQYF.

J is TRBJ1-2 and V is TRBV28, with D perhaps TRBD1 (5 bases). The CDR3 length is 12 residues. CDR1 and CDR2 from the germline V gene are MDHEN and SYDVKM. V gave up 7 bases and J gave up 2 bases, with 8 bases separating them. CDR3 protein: CASTPGNYGYTF. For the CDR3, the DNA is TGTGCCAGCACCCCAGGGAACTATGGCTACACCTTC.

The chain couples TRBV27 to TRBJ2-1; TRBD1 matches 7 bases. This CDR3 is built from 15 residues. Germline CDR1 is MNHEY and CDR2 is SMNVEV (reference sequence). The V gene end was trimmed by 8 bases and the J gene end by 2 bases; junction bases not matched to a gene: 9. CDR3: CASGLGTVPYNEQFF. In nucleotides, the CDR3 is TGTGCCAGCGGACTCGGGACAGTCCCCTACAATGAGCAGTTCTTC.

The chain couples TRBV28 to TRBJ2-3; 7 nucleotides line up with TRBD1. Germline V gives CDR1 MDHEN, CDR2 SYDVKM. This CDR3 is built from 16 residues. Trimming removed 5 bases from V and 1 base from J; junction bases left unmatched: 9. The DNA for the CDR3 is TGTGCCAGCAGTAACCCGACAGGGCCCGGCACAGATACGCAGTATTTT. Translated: CASSNPTGPGTDTQYF.

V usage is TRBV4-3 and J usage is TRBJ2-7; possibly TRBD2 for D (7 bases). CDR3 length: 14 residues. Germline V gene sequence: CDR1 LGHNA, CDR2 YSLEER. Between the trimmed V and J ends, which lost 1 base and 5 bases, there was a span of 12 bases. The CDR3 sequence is CASSQVPRGHEQYF. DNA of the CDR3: TGCGCCAGCAGCCAAGTACCGCGGGGGCACGAGCAGTACTTC.

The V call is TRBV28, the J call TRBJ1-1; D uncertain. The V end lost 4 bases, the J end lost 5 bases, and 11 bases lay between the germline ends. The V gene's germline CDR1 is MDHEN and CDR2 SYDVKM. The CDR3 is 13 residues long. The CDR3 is CASSYPDWTEAFF. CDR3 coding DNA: TGTGCCAGCAGTTACCCGGATTGGACTGAAGCTTTCTTT.

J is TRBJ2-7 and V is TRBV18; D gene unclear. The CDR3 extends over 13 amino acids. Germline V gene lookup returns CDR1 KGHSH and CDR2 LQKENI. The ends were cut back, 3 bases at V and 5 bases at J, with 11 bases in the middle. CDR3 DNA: TGTGCCAGCTCACCTCGAGTTGGAGACGAGCAGTACTTC. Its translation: CASSPRVGDEQYF.

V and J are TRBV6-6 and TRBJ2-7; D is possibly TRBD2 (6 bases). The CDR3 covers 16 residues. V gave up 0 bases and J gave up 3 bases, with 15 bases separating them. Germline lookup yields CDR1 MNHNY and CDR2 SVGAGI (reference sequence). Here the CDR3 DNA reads TGTGCCAGCAGTTACTCGCGGGACTGGAAGAACTACGAGCAGTACTTC. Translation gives CASSYSRDWKNYEQYF.

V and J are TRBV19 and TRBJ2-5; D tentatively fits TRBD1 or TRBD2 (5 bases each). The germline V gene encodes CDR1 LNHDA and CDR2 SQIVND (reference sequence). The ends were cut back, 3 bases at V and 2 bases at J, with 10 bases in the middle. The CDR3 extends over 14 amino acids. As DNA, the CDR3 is TGTGCCAGTAGTATCGGGACGGTTCAAGAGACCCAGTACTTC. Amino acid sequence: CASSIGTVQETQYF.

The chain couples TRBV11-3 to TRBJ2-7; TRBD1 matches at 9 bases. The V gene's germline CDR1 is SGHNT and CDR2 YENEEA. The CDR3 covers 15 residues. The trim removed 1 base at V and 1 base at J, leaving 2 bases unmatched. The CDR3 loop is CASSLGTGESYEQYF. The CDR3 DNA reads TGTGCCAGCAGCTTAGGGACAGGGGAATCCTACGAGCAGTACTTC.

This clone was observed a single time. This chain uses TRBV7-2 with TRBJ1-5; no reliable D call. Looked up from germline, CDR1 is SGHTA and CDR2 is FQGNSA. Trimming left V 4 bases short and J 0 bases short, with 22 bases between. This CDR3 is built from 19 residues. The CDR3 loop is CASSSRGGRIVYSNQPQHF. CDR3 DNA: TGTGCCAGCAGCTCCCGTGGTGGGCGGATTGTCTATAGCAATCAGCCCCAGCATTTT.

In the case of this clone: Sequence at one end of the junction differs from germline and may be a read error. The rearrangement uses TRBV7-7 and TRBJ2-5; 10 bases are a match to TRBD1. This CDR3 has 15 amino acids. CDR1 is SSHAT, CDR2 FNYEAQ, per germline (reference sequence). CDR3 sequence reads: CASSPGQGFQETQYF. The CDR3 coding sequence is TGTGCTAGCAGCCCGGGACAGGGGTTCCAAGAGACCCAGTACTTC.

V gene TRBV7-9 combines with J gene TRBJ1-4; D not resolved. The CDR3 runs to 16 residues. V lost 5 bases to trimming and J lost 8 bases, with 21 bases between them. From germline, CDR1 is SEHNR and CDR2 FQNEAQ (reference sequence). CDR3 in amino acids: CASSPGMGGVVEKLFF. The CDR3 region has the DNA TGTGCCAGCAGCCCCGGGATGGGTGGAGTTGTGGAAAAACTGTTTTTT.

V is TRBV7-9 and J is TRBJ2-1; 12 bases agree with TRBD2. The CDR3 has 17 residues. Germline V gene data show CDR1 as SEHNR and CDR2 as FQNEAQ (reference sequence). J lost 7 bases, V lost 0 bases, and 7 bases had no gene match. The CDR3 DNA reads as TGTGCCAGCAGCTTAGCGGGACTAGCGGGCCCTTGGAATGAGCAGTTCTTC. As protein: CASSLAGLAGPWNEQFF.

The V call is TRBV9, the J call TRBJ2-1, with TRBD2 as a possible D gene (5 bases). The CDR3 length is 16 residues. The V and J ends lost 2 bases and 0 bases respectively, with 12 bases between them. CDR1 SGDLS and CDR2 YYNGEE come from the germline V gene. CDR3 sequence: CASSVRLASSYNEQFF. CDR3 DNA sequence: TGTGCCAGCAGCGTTCGGCTAGCAAGCTCCTACAATGAGCAGTTCTTC.